This T cell receptor beta chain originates from a study of shared clonotypes between healthy human individuals. Study details: Contributing individuals were a couple of females and three males aged 18 to 49.

Findings and caveats of the study: All-four-donor shared clonotypes had higher generation probabilities than non-shared clonotypes did. Clonotype sharing among donors, it was expected, would be affected by sequencing depth. Although depth was large, rarefaction showed that sequencing of the sorted subsets was incomplete.

On this clone: Its antigen is unknown.

CDR3 size: 14 residues. Trimming cost V 5 bases and J 5 bases; bases outside gene matches: 4. The germline V gene encodes CDR1 SGHNT and CDR2 YENEEA. The table came from immunoSEQ multiplex PCR; TCRdb's copy has only in-frame clones and leaves some out. The sample lists some 1,600,000 clones; 95% to 99% were seen once. The chain links TRBV11-3 to TRBJ2-1; TRBD2 matches 9 bases. The material sequenced was naive CD4+ T cells sorted from blood. The subset here: CD45RA+ positively selected. The source is a man between 25 and 39 years old in good health. The CDR3 is CASSDSGSNNEQFF. CDR3 nucleotide sequence: TGTGCCAGCAGCGATAGCGGGAGTAACAATGAGCAGTTCTTC.